This T cell receptor (beta chain) was obtained from a study of Graves' ophthalmopathy and Graves' hyperthyroidism. Points from the study as a whole: Most thyroid-expanded clonotypes exceeding 0.001 frequency were also found in blood.

Under 3 months in duration, the ophthalmopathy in affected donors had moderate-to-severe activity, CAS ≥3 and NOSPECS ≥4. Other autoimmune disease, uncontrolled infection, pregnancy and lactation led to exclusion. Looked up from germline, CDR1 is MDHEN and CDR2 is SYDVKM. This CDR3 contains 15 residues. Trimming cost V 5 bases and J 4 bases, with 17 bases left between them. TCR beta CDR3 amplification used RNA transcripts. An opening RT-PCR round employed HTBI primers and preceded a second-round multiplex PCR. TCRdb analysed the multiplex PCR reads with MiXCR anew, one entry per CDR3 protein. The sample records about 400,000 distinct CDR3 sequences, about a sixth being singletons. This clonotype was seen ten or more times. Antigen specificity is unknown.

This TCR derives from a woman aged 18-29 years with Graves' ophthalmopathy. The chain recombines TRBV28 with TRBJ1-2; maybe TRBD1 (6 bases). The sample taken for sequencing was peripheral blood. CDR3 bases: TGTGCCAGCAGTCTCCGGGACACCGTTTCCTATGGCTACACCTTC. As protein: CASSLRDTVSYGYTF.